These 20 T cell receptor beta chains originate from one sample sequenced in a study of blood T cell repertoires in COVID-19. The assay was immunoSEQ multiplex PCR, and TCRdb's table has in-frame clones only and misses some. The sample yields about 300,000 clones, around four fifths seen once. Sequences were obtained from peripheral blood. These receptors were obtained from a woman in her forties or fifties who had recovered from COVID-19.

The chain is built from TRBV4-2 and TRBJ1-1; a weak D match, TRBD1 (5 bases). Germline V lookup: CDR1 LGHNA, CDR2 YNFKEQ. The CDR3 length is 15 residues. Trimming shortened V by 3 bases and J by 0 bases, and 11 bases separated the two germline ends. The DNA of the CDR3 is TGTGCCAGCAGCCAGGCTCAGGGCATGAACACTGAAGCTTTCTTT. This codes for CASSQAQGMNTEAFF.

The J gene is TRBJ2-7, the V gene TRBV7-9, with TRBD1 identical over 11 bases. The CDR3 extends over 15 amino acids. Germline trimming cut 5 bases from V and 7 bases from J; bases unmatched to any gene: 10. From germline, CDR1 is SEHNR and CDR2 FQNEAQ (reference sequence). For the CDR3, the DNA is TGTGCCAGCAGCCCCACCGGGACAGGGGGATGGGAGCAGTACTTC. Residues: CASSPTGTGGWEQYF.

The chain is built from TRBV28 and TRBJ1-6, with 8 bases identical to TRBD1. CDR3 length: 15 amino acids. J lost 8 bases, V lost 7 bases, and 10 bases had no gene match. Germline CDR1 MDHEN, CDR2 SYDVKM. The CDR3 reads CASTLTGTGHSPLHF. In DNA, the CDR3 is TGTGCCAGCACCCTGACCGGGACAGGTCATTCACCCCTCCACTTT. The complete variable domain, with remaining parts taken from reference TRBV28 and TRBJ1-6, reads DVKVTQSSRYLVKRTGEKVFLECVQDMDHENMFWYRQDPGLGLRLIYFSYDVKMKEKGDIPEGYSVSREKKERFSLILESASTNQTSMYLCASTLTGTGHSPLHFGNGTRLTVT.

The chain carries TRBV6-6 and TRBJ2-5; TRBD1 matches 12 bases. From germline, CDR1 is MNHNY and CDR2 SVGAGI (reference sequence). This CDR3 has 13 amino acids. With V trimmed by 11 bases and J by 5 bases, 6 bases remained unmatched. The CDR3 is CAGGTGGIETQYF. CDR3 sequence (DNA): TGTGCCGGAGGGACAGGGGGCATTGAGACCCAGTACTTC.

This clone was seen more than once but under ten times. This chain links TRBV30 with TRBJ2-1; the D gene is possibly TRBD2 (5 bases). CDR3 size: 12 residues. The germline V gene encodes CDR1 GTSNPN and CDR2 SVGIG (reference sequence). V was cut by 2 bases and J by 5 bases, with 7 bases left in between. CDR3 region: CAWSRGNNEQFF. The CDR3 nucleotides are TGTGCCTGGAGTAGAGGGAACAATGAGCAGTTCTTC. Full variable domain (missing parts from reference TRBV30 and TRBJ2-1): SQTIHQWPATLVQPVGSPLSLECTVEGTSNPNLYWYRQAAGRGLQLLFYSVGIGQISSEVPQNLSASRPQDRQFILSSKKLLLSDSGFYLCAWSRGNNEQFFGPGTRLTVL.

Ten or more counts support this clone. The CDR3 DNA follows: TGTGCCTCAGGGCAGGGGGCCACAGATACGCAGTATTTT. It specifies CASGQGATDTQYF. The genes are TRBV6-4 and TRBJ2-3; 8 bases are a match to TRBD1. With 11 bases clipped from V and 2 bases from J, the junction kept 6 bases outside the gene matches. The CDR3 totals 13 residues. The germline gives CDR1 MRHNA, CDR2 SNTAGT.

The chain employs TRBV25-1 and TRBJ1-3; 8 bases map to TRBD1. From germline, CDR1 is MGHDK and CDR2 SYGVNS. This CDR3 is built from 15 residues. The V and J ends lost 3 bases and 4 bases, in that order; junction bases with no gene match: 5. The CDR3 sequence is CASSETGVGGNTIYF. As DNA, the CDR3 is TGTGCCAGCAGTGAGACAGGGGTGGGAGGAAACACCATATATTTT.

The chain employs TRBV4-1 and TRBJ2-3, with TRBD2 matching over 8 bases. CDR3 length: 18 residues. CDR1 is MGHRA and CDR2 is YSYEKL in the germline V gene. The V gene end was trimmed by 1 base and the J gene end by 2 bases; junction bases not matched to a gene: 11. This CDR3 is CASSQVRTSGTFTDTQYF. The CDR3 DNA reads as TGCGCCAGCAGCCAAGTCCGTACTAGCGGTACTTTCACAGATACGCAGTATTTT.

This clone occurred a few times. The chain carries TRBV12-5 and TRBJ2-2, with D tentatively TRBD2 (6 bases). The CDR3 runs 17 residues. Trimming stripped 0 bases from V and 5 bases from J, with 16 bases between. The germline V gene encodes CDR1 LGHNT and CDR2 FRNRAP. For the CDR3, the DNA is TGTGCTAGTGGTTTGGTACTGGGTAGCGGCCAAACCGGGGAGCTGTTTTTT. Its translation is CASGLVLGSGQTGELFF.

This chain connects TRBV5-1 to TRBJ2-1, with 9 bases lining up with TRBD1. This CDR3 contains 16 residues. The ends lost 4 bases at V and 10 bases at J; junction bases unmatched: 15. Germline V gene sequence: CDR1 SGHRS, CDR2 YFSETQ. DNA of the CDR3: TGCGCCAGCAGCCACGAGGGACAGGGACCTTTCCACGAGCAGTTCTTC. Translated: CASSHEGQGPFHEQFF.

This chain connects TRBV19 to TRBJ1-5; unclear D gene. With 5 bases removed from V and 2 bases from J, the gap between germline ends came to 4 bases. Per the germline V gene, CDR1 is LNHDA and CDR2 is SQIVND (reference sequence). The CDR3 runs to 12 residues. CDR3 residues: CASSRGNQPQHF. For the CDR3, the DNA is TGTGCCAGTAGTCGGGGCAATCAGCCCCAGCATTTT.

The CDR3 DNA reads TGTGCCAGCAGCTTGATTTATGGGGGCGATGGCTACACCTTC. It yields the protein CASSLIYGGDGYTF. This chain uses TRBV5-5 with TRBJ1-2; D is possibly TRBD1 (6 bases). Germline assignment: CDR1 SGHKS and CDR2 YYEKEE (reference sequence). The length of the CDR3 is 14 residues. V lost 1 base to trimming and J lost 6 bases, with 13 bases between them.

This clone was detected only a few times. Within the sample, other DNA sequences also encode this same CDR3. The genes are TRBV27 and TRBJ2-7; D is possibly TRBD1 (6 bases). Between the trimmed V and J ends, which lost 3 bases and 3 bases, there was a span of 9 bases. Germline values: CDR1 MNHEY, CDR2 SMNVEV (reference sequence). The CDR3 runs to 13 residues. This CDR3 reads CASSLGQNYEQYF. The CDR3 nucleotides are TGTGCCAGCAGTTTGGGACAAAACTACGAGCAGTACTTC.

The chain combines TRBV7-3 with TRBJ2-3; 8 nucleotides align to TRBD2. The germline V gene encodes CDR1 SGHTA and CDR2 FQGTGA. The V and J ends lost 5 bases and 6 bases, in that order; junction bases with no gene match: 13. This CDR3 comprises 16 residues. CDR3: CASSPYRGAGEDTQYF. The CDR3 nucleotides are TGTGCCAGCAGCCCATACCGGGGAGCGGGGGAGGATACGCAGTATTTT.

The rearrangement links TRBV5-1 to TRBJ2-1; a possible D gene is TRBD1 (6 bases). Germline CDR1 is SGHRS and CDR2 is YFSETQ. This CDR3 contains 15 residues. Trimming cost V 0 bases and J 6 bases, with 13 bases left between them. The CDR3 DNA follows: TGCGCCAGCAGCTTGGGAACAGGGTATGGCAATGAGCAGTTCTTC. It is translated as CASSLGTGYGNEQFF.

Here the CDR3 DNA reads TGTGCCAGCAGCTTTCTAGCGGGAGGCGGTGAGACCCAGTACTTC. Residues: CASSFLAGGGETQYF. V gene TRBV5-6 combines with J gene TRBJ2-5; TRBD2 aligns across 11 bases. The V and J ends lost 2 bases and 5 bases, in that order; junction bases with no gene match: 5. The CDR3 runs to 15 residues. Germline lookup yields CDR1 SGHDT and CDR2 YYEEEE.

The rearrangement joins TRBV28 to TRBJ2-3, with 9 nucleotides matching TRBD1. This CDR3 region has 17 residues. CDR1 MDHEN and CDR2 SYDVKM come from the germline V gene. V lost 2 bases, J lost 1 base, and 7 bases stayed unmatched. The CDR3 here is CASSLPQGAPGTDTQYF. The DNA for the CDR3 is TGTGCCAGCAGTTTACCACAGGGGGCTCCCGGCACAGATACGCAGTATTTT.

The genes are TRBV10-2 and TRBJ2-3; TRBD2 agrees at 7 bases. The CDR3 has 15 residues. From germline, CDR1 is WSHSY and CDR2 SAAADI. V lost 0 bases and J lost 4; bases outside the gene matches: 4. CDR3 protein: CASSESWTRSDTQYF. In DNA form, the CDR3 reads TGCGCCAGCAGTGAGTCCTGGACTAGATCAGATACGCAGTATTTT.

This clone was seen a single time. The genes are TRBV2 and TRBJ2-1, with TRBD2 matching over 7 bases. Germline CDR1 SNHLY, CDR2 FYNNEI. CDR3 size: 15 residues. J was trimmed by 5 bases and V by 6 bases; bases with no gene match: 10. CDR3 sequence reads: CASRRNSGLNNEQFF. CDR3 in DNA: TGTGCCAGCAGGCGAAATTCGGGACTAAACAATGAGCAGTTCTTC.

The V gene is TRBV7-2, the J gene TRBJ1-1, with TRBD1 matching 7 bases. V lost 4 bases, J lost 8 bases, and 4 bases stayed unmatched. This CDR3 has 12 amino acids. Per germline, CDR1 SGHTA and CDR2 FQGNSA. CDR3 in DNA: TGTGCCAGCAGCTCCCCGGACAGGGAAGCTTTCTTT. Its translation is CASSSPDREAFF.